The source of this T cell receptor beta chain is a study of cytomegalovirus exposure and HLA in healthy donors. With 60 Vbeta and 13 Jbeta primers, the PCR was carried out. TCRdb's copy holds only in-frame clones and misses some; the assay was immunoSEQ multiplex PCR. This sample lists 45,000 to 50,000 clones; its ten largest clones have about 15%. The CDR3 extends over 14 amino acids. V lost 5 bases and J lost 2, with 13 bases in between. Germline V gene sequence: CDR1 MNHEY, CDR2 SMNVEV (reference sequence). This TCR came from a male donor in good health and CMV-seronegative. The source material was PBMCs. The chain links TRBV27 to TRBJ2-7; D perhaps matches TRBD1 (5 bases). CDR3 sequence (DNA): TGTGCCAGCAGTGCCCAGACAGCCGCCTACGAGCAGTACTTC. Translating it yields CASSAQTAAYEQYF.